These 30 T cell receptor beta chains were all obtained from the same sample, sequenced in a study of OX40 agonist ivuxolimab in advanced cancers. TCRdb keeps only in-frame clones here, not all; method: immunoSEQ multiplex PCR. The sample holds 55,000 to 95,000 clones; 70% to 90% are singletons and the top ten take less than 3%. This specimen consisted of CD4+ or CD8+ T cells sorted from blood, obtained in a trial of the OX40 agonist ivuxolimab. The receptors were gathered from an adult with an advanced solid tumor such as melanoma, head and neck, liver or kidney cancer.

The CDR3 DNA is TGCGCCAGCAGCCAGGGACTAGCTACCACTTATGCTACCCAGTACTTC. Its protein product is CASSQGLATTYATQYF. The chain has TRBV4-1 and TRBJ2-5, with TRBD2 identical over 9 bases. The CDR3 loop spans 16 amino acids. With 3 bases clipped from V and 8 bases from J, the junction kept 13 bases outside the gene matches. Germline lookup yields CDR1 MGHRA and CDR2 YSYEKL.

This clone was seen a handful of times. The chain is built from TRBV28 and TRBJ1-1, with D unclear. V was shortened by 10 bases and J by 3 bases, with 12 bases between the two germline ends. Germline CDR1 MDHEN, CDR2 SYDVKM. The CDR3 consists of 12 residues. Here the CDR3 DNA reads TGTGCCACCACTATAGGGTACACTGAAGCTTTCTTT. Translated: CATTIGYTEAFF.

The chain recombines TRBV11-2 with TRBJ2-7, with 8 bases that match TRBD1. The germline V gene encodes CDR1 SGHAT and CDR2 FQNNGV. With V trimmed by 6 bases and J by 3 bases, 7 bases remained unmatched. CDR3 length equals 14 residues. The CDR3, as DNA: TGTGCCAGCAGTTCGAACAGGGGGGTCTACGAGCAGTACTTC. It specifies CASSSNRGVYEQYF.

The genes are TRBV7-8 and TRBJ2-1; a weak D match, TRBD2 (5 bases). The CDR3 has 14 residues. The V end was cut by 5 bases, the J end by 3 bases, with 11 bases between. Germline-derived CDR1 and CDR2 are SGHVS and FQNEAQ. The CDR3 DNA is TGTGCCAGCAGCCTTAGCGCTAGCTACAATGAGCAGTTCTTC. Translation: CASSLSASYNEQFF.

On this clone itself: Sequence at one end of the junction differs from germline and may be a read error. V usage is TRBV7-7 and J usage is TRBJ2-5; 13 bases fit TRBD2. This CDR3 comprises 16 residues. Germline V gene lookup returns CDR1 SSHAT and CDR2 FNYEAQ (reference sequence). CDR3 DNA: TGTGCTAGCAGCCGAATGGGGACTAGCGGGATGGAGACCCAGTACTTC. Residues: CASSRMGTSGMETQYF.

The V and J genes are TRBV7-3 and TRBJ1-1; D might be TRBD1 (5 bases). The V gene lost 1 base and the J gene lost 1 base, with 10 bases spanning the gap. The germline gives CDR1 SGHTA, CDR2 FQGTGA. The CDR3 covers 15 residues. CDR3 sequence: CASSLMGQGNTEAFF. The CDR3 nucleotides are TGTGCCAGCAGCTTAATGGGGCAGGGGAACACTGAAGCTTTCTTT. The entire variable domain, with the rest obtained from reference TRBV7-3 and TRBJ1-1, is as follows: GAGVSQTPSNKVTEKGKYVELRCDPISGHTALYWYRQSLGQGPEFLIYFQGTGAADDSGLPNDRFFAVRPEGSVSTLKIQRTERGDSAVYLCASSLMGQGNTEAFFGQGTRLTVV.

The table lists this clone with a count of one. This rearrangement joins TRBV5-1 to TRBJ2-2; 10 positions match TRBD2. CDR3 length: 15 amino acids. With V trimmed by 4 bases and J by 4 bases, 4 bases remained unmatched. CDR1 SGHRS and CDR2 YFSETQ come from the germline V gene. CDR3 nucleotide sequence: TGCGCCAGCAGCCTATCTAGCGGGAGCACCGGGGAGCTGTTTTTT. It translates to CASSLSSGSTGELFF.

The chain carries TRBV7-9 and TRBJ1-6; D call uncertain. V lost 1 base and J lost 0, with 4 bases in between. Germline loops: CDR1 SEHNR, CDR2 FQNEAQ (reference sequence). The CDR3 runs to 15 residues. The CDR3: CASSLDGSYNSPLHF. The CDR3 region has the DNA TGTGCCAGCAGCTTAGATGGCTCCTATAATTCACCCCTCCACTTT.

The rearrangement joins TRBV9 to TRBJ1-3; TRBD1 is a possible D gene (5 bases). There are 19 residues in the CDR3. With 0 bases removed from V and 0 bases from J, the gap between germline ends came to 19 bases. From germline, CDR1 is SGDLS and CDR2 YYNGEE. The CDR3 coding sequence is TGTGCCAGCAGCGTAGAGGTCGAAGGGGACCGGGACTCTGGAAACACCATATATTTT. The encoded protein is CASSVEVEGDRDSGNTIYF.

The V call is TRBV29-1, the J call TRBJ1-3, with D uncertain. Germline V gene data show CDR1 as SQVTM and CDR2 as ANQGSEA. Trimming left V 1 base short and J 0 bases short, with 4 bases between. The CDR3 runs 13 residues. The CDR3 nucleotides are TGCAGCGTTGAAGTTTTCTCTGGAAACACCATATATTTT. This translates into CSVEVFSGNTIYF.

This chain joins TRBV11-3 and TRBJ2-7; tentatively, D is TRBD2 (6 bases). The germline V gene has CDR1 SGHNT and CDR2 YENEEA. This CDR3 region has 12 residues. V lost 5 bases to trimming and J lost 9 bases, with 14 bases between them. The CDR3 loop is CASSLGTPPQYF. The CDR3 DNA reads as TGTGCCAGCAGCCTCGGGACTCCCCCGCAGTACTTC. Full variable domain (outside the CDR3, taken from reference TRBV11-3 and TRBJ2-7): EAGVVQSPRYKIIEKKQPVAFWCNPISGHNTLYWYLQNLGQGPELLIRYENEEAVDDSQLPKDRFSAERLKGVDSTLKIQPAELGDSAVYLCASSLGTPPQYFGPGTRLTVT.

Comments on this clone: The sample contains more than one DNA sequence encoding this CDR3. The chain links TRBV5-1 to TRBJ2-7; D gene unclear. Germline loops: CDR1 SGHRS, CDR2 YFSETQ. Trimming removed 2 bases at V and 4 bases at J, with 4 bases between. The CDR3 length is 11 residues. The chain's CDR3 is CASSLEYEQYF. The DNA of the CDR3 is TGCGCCAGCAGCTTAGAGTACGAGCAGTACTTC.

The CDR3 spells CASSPDRVNEQFF. The CDR3 region has the DNA TGTGCCAGCAGCCCCGACAGGGTCAATGAGCAGTTCTTC. J is TRBJ2-1 and V is TRBV7-3, with 7 bases aligning to TRBD1. The length of the CDR3 is 13 residues. Per germline, CDR1 SGHTA and CDR2 FQGTGA. The J segment lost 6 bases and the V segment lost 5 bases, leaving 4 bases of the junction unmatched.

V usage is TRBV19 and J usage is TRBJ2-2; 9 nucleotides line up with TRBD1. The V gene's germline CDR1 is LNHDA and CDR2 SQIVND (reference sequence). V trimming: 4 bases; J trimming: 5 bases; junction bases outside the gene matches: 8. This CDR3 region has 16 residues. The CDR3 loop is CASSKAQGARTGELFF. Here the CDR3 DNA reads TGTGCCAGTAGTAAGGCACAGGGGGCGAGAACCGGGGAGCTGTTTTTT.

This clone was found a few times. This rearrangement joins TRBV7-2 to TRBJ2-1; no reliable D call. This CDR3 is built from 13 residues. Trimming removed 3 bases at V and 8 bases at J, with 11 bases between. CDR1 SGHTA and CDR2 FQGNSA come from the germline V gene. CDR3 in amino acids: CASSFRDGYEQFF. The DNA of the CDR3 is TGTGCCAGCAGCTTCCGTGACGGTTATGAGCAGTTCTTC.

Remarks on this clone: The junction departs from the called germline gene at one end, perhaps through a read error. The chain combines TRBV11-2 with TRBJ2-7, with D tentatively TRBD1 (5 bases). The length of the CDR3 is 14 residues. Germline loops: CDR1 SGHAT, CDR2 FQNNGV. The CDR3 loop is CASSLIGAANERYF. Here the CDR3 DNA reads TGTGCCAGCAGCTTAATAGGGGCGGCAAACGAGCGGTACTTC.

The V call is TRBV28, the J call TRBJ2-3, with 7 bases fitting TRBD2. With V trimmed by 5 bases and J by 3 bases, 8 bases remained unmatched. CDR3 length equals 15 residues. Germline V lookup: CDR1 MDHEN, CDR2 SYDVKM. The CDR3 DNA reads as TGTGCCAGCAGTCAGGGTGGGGAGGGAACAGATACGCAGTATTTT. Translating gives CASSQGGEGTDTQYF.

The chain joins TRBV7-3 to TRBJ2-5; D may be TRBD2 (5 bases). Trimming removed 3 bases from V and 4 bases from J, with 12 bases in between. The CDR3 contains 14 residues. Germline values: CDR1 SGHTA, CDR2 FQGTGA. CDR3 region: CASSFMAGGETQYF. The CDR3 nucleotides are TGTGCCAGCAGCTTTATGGCAGGAGGAGAGACCCAGTACTTC.

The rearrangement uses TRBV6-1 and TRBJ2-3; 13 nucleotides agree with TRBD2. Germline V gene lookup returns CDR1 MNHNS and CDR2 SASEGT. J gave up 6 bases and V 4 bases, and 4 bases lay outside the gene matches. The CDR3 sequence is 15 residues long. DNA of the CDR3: TGTGCCAGCAGTGGGACTAGCGGGGGTTGGGATACGCAGTATTTT. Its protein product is CASSGTSGGWDTQYF.

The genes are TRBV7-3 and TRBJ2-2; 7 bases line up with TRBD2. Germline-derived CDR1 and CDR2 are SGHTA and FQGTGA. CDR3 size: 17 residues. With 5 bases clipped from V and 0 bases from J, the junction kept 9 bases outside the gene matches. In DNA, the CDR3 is TGTGCCAGCAGCCGAAGGACTAGAGCGGCGAACACCGGGGAGCTGTTTTTT. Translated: CASSRRTRAANTGELFF.

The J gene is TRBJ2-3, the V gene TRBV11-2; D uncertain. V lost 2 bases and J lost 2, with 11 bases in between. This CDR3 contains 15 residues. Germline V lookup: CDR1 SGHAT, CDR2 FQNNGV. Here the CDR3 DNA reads TGTGCCAGCAGCTTACGGGCCATCACCACAGATACGCAGTATTTT. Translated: CASSLRAITTDTQYF.

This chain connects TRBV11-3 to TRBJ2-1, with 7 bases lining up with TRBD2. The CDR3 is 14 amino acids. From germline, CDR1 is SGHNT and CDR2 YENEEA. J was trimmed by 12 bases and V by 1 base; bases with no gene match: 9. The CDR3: CASSLGRGTAWQFF. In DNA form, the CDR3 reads TGTGCCAGCAGCTTAGGGCGGGGGACGGCTTGGCAGTTCTTC. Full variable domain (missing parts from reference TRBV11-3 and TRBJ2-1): EAGVVQSPRYKIIEKKQPVAFWCNPISGHNTLYWYLQNLGQGPELLIRYENEEAVDDSQLPKDRFSAERLKGVDSTLKIQPAELGDSAVYLCASSLGRGTAWQFFGPGTRLTVL.

CDR3 coding DNA: TGCAGCGAGCCCAGTAAGACAGCAAAACCGGGGGCTAATGAAAAACTGTTTTTT. Protein product: CSEPSKTAKPGANEKLFF. J is TRBJ1-4 and V is TRBV29-1; D may be TRBD1 (5 bases). Trimming took off 7 bases at V and 3 bases at J, with 27 bases between the two ends. The CDR3 extends over 18 amino acids. Germline V CDR1 and CDR2: SQVTM, ANQGSEA. Full variable domain (rest looked up from reference TRBV29-1 and TRBJ1-4): SAVISQKPSRDICQRGTSLTIQCQVDSQVTMMFWYRQQPGQSLTLIATANQGSEATYESGFVIDKFPISRPNLTFSTLTVSNMSPEDSSIYLCSEPSKTAKPGANEKLFFGSGTQLSVL.

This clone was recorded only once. The CDR3 reads CASSINRGNEQFF. The CDR3 bases are TGTGCCAGTAGTATCAACAGGGGAAATGAGCAGTTCTTC. The gene calls are TRBV19 and TRBJ2-1, with TRBD1 matching over 7 bases. This CDR3 comprises 13 residues. The ends lost 3 bases at V and 7 bases at J; junction bases unmatched: 3. CDR1 is LNHDA and CDR2 is SQIVND in the germline V gene (reference sequence).

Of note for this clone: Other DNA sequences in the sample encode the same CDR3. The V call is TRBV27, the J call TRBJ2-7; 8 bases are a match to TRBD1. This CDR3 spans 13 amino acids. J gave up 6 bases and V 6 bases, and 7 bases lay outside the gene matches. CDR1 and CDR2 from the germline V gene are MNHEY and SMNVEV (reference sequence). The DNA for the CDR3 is TGTGCCAGCAGCCGGACAGGGTTTTCCGAGCAGTACTTC. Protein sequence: CASSRTGFSEQYF.

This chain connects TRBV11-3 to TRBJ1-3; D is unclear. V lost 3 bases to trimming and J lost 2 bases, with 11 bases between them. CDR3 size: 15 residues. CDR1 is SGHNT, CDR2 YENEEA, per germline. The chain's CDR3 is CASSFDGTTGNTIYF. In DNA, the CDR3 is TGTGCCAGCAGCTTTGACGGAACGACTGGAAACACCATATATTTT.

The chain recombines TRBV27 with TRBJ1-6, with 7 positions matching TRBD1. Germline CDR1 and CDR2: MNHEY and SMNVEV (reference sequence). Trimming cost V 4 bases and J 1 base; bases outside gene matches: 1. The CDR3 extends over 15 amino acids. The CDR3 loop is CASSSQGSYNSPLHF. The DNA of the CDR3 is TGTGCCAGCAGTTCACAGGGGTCCTATAATTCACCCCTCCACTTT.

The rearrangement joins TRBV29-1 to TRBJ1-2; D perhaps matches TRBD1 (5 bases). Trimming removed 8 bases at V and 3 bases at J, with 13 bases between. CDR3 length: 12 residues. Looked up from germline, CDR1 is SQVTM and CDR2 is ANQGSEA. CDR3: CSTAGTDYGYTF. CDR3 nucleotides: TGCAGCACGGCCGGGACGGACTATGGCTACACCTTC.

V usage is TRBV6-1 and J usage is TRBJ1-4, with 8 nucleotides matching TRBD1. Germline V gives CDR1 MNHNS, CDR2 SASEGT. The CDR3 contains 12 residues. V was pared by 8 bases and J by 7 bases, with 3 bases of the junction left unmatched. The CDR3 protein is CASHRGGEKLFF. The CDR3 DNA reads TGTGCCAGCCACAGGGGGGGTGAAAAACTGTTTTTT.

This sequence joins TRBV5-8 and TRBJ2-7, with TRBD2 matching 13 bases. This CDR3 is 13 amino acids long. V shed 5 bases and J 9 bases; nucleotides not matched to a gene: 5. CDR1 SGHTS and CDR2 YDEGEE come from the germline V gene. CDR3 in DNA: TGTGCCAGCAGATCGACTAGCGGGGGGTTGCAGTACTTC. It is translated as CASRSTSGGLQYF.